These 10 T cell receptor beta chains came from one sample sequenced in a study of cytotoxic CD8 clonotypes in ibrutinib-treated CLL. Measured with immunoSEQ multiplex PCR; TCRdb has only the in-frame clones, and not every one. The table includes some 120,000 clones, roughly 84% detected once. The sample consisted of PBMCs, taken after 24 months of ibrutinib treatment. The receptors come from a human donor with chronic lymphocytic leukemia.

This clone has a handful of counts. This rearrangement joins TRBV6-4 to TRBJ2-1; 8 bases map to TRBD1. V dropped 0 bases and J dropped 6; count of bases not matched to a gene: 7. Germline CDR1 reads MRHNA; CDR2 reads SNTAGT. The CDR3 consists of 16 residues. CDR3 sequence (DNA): TGTGCCAGCAGTGACTCGCCAGACAGGGGTGGCAATGAGCAGTTCTTC. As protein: CASSDSPDRGGNEQFF.

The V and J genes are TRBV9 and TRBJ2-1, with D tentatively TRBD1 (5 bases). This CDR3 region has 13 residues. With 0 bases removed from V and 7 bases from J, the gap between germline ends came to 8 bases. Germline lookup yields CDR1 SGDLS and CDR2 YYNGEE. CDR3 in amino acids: CASSVVQGNEQFF. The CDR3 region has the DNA TGTGCCAGCAGCGTAGTTCAGGGTAATGAGCAGTTCTTC.

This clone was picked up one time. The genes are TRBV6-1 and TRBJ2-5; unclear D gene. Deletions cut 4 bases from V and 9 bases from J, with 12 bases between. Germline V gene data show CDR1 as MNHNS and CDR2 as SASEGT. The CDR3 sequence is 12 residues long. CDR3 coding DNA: TGTGCCAGCAGTGTCACCCGCGGTTCCCAGTACTTC. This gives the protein CASSVTRGSQYF.

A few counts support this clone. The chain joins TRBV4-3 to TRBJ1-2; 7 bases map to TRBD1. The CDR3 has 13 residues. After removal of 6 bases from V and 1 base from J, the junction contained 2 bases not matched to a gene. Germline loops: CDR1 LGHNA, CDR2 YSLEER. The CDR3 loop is CASSGQDNYGYTF. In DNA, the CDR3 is TGCGCCAGCAGTGGACAGGATAACTATGGCTACACCTTC.

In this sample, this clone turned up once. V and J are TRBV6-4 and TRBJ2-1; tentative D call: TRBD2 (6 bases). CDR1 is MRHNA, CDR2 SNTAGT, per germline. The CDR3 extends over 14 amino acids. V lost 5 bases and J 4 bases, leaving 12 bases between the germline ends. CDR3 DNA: TGTGCCAGCAGTACGGAGGGACTGTACAATGAGCAGTTCTTC. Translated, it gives CASSTEGLYNEQFF.

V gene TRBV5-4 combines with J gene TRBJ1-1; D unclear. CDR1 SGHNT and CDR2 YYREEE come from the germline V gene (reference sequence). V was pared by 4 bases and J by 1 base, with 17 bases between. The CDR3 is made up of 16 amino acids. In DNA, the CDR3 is TGTGCCAGCAGCATCGGGCGCCCCCTGGGGAACACTGAAGCTTTCTTT. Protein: CASSIGRPLGNTEAFF. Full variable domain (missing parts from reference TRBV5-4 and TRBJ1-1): ETGVTQSPTHLIKTRGQQVTLRCSSQSGHNTVSWYQQALGQGPQFIFQYYREEENGRGNFPPRFSGLQFPNYSSELNVNALELDDSALYLCASSIGRPLGNTEAFFGQGTRLTVV.

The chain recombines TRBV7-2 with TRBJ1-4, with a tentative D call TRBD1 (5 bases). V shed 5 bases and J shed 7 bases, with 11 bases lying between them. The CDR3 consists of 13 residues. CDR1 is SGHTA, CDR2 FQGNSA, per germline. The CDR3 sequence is CASSTLRGEKLFF. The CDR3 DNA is TGTGCCAGCAGCACGCTAAGGGGTGAAAAACTGTTTTTT.

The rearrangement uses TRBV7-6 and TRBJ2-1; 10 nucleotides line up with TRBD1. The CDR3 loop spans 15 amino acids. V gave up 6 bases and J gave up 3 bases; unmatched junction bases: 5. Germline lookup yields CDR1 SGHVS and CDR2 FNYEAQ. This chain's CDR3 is CASRTGTGVYNEQFF. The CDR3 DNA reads TGTGCCAGCAGAACCGGGACAGGGGTCTACAATGAGCAGTTCTTC. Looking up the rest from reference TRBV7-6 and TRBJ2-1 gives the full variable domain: GAGVSQSPRYKVTKRGQDVALRCDPISGHVSLYWYRQALGQGPEFLTYFNYEAQQDKSGLPNDRFSAERPEGSISTLTIQRTEQRDSAMYRCASRTGTGVYNEQFFGPGTRLTVL.

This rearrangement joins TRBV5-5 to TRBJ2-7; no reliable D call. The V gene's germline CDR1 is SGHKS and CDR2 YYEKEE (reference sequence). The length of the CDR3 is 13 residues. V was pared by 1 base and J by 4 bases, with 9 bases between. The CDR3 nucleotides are TGTGCCAGCAGCTTGCAGCTGGGGTACGAGCAGTACTTC. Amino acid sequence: CASSLQLGYEQYF.

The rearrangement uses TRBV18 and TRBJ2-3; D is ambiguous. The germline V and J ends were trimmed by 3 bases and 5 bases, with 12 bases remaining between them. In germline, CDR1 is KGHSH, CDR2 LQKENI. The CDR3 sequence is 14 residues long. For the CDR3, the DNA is TGTGCCAGCTCACCGCAGTTGTCCGAAGATACGCAGTATTTT. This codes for CASSPQLSEDTQYF.